This T cell receptor beta chain originates from a study of early T cells in non-severe SARS-CoV-2 infection. On the study more broadly: The study sequenced bulk RNA from unsorted whole blood, with chains unpaired. General study points: The VDJdb matching leaned toward anti-spike CD8 responses and overlooked private and CD4 specificities.

This CDR3 comprises 12 residues. V was shortened by 2 bases and J by 3 bases, with 2 bases between the two germline ends. In the case of this clonotype: Its antigen is not identified.

Individual cDNA molecules carried attached unique molecular identifiers. TCRdb re-called the 5' RACE reads with MiXCR, one entry per CDR3 protein. Seen here are tens of thousands of distinct CDR3 sequences, roughly 10% observed once, and the top ten hold roughly 8%. Input material: whole blood. The rearrangement joins TRBV12-3 or TRBV12-4 to TRBJ2-1; no clear D. The sequence came from an adult who was a healthcare worker with PCR-confirmed SARS-CoV-2 infection or an uninfected control (not recorded which). The chain's CDR3 is CASSLIYNEQFF. CDR3 sequence (DNA): TGTGCCAGCAGTTTAATCTACAATGAGCAGTTCTTC.